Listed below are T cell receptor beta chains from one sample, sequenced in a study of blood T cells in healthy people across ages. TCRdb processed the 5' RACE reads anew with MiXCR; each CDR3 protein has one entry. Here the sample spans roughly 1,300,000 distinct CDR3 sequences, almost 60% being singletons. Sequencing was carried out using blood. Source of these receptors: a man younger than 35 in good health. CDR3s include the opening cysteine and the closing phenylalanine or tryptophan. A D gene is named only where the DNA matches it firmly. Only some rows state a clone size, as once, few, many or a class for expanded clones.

TGCAGCGTTGGGGAAGGGGGACAGGGAAAAGAAAAACTGTTTTTT | CSVGEGGQGKEKLFF | TRBJ1-4 | - | TRBD1 | TRBV29-1
TGCAGTGCACTGACAGGGACGAACTTCGGGCAGCCCCAGCATTTT | CSALTGTNFGQPQHF | TRBJ1-5 | - | TRBD1 | TRBV20-1
TGCAGTGCTAGTTCCGCGGGAGGTTACCAAGAGACCCAGTACTTC | CSASSAGGYQETQYF | TRBJ2-5 | few | TRBD2 | TRBV20-1
TGTGCCAGCAGGGCAGCCCCCGGGACAAAGAATTCACCCCCCCACTTT | CASRAAPGTKNSPPHF | TRBJ1-6 | - | - | TRBV5-6
TGCAGTGCTAGACCATTGGGACTAGGGTACGAGCAGTACTTC | CSARPLGLGYEQYF | TRBJ2-7 | - | TRBD2 | TRBV20-1
TGTGCCACCAGTGATTTTGTCACAGGTTCCTACAATGAGCAGTTCTTC | CATSDFVTGSYNEQFF | TRBJ2-1 | few | - | TRBV24-1
TGTGCCAGCAGTTTATTATTGGCGGGAGGAACTAATGAAAAACTGTTTTTT | CASSLLLAGGTNEKLFF | TRBJ1-4 | few | - | TRBV12-3/TRBV12-4
TGTGCTAGTGCCGAGGGACAGGGCAGCTCTGGGGCCAACGTCCTGACTTTC | CASAEGQGSSGANVLTF | TRBJ2-6 | - | TRBD1 | TRBV12-5
TGCAGCGTTGTCACCGGCAATCAGCCCCAGCATTTT | CSVVTGNQPQHF | TRBJ1-5 | few | - | TRBV29-1
TGTGCCACCATTCCGGGACCCCGGAGAGCTAACTATGGCTACACCTTC | CATIPGPRRANYGYTF | TRBJ1-2 | - | - | TRBV24-1
TGTGCCAGCGGGACAGCAAATGAAAAACTGTTTTTT | CASGTANEKLFF | TRBJ1-4 | few | TRBD1 | TRBV28
TGTGCCAGCAGTTACTCTCGGGGGACCAAAAACATTCAGTACTTC | CASSYSRGTKNIQYF | TRBJ2-4 | - | - | TRBV6-5
TGCAGCGTTGGGGGTAAAGGGCAGGTTGAGCAGTTCTTC | CSVGGKGQVEQFF | TRBJ2-1 | few | - | TRBV29-1
TGTGCCAGCAGTCCCTTCTGGGGCAAAGGGACTCTTGAATACTATGGCTACACCTTC | CASSPFWGKGTLEYYGYTF | TRBJ1-2 | - | - | TRBV27
TGTGCCAGCAGCGTAGGGGCTGAGAACACTGAAGCTTTCTTT | CASSVGAENTEAFF | TRBJ1-1 | - | - | TRBV9
TGTGCCAGCAGCTGGGGTCCACAGTATGGCTACACCTTC | CASSWGPQYGYTF | TRBJ1-2 | - | - | TRBV5-6
TGTGCCATCAGTGGGTACGCCGAGCCGACACTGGTCTACGAGCAGTACTTC | CAISGYAEPTLVYEQYF | TRBJ2-7 | - | - | TRBV10-3